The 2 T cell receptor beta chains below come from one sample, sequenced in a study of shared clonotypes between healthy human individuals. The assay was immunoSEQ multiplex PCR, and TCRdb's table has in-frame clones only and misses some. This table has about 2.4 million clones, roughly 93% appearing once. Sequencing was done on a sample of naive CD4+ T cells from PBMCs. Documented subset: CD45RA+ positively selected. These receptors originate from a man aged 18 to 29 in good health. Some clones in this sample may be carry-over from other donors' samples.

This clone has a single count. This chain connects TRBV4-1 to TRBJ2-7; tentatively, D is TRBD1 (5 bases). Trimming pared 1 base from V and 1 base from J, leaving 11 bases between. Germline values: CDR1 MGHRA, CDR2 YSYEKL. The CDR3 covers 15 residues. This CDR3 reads CASSQGAQGSYEQYF. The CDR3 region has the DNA TGCGCCAGCAGCCAAGGTGCGCAGGGTTCCTACGAGCAGTACTTC.

DNA of the CDR3: TGTGCCAGCAGTTTTCCCCGGACAGGGGGCGTCTCCTATGGCTACACCTTC. Translation gives CASSFPRTGGVSYGYTF. The chain couples TRBV28 to TRBJ1-2, with 11 bases fitting TRBD1. This CDR3 has 17 residues. CDR1 MDHEN and CDR2 SYDVKM come from the germline V gene. J was trimmed by 4 bases and V by 3 bases; bases with no gene match: 10.